This passage covers 18 T cell receptor beta chains from one sample sequenced in a study of blood T cell repertoires in COVID-19. Method: immunoSEQ multiplex PCR; TCRdb's copy keeps in-frame clones and lacks some. This repertoire shows some 170,000 clones, approximately 88% found once; its top ten account for about 7%. What was sequenced was peripheral blood. The receptors derive from a woman aged 40 to 50 with COVID-19, enrolled during active disease.

This chain uses TRBV5-4 with TRBJ2-3; D call uncertain. Germline values: CDR1 SGHNT, CDR2 YYREEE (reference sequence). This CDR3 has 13 residues. The V end lost 7 bases, the J end lost 4 bases, and 13 bases lay between the germline ends. The CDR3 DNA is TGTGCCAGCTTAATTCAGGCGTCAGATACGCAGTATTTT. Translating gives CASLIQASDTQYF.

The chain is built from TRBV5-4 and TRBJ2-7, with TRBD2 identical over 9 bases. CDR3 length: 16 residues. V lost 4 bases and J lost 3; bases outside the gene matches: 11. Germline CDR1 and CDR2: SGHNT and YYREEE (reference sequence). CDR3 amino acids: CASSDTRGRADYEQYF. CDR3 coding DNA: TGTGCCAGCAGCGACACACGCGGGAGGGCTGACTACGAGCAGTACTTC.

V is TRBV19 and J is TRBJ2-5, with 7 bases matching TRBD1. CDR3 length equals 15 residues. V shed 4 bases and J 5 bases; nucleotides not matched to a gene: 10. Germline loops: CDR1 LNHDA, CDR2 SQIVND (reference sequence). DNA for the CDR3: TGTGCCAGTAGTAAACAAAGACAGGGTTGGGAGACCCAGTACTTC. This encodes CASSKQRQGWETQYF.

The chain has TRBV11-3 and TRBJ2-1; the match to TRBD2 covers 8 bases. Germline V lookup: CDR1 SGHNT, CDR2 YENEEA. V was pared by 1 base and J by 0 bases, with 8 bases of the junction left unmatched. This CDR3 has 18 residues. The CDR3 reads CASSLAPLAASSYNEQFF. The CDR3 coding sequence is TGTGCCAGCAGCTTAGCCCCACTAGCGGCAAGCTCCTACAATGAGCAGTTCTTC.

The gene calls are TRBV20-1 and TRBJ2-3; D is ambiguous. V was shortened by 5 bases and J by 5 bases, with 5 bases between the two germline ends. Germline-derived CDR1 and CDR2 are DFQATT and SNEGSKA (reference sequence). The length of the CDR3 is 10 residues. The CDR3 loop is CSASLDTQYF. The CDR3 DNA reads as TGCAGTGCTTCTTTAGATACGCAGTATTTT.

The rearrangement links TRBV6-5 to TRBJ1-3; tentative D call: TRBD1 (6 bases). CDR3 length equals 16 residues. V lost 2 bases and J lost 0, with 11 bases in between. In germline, CDR1 is MNHEY, CDR2 SVGAGI. The chain's CDR3 is CASSYGTGISGNTIYF. The DNA for the CDR3 is TGTGCCAGCAGTTACGGAACAGGGATCTCTGGAAACACCATATATTTT.

J is TRBJ1-1 and V is TRBV19, with 11 bases matching TRBD1. This CDR3 is built from 15 residues. V shed 6 bases, J shed 5 bases, and the junction held 8 bases outside the gene matches. Looked up from germline, CDR1 is LNHDA and CDR2 is SQIVND (reference sequence). CDR3 nucleotides: TGTGCCAGTAGCCTCCCGGACAGGGGGCAAACTGAAGCTTTCTTT. Its protein product is CASSLPDRGQTEAFF.

The chain recombines TRBV6-5 with TRBJ1-3; no definite D call. Per germline, CDR1 MNHEY and CDR2 SVGAGI. This CDR3 has 13 residues. The V gene lost 2 bases and the J gene lost 4 bases, with 6 bases spanning the gap. CDR3 residues: CASSYGRGNTIYF. The CDR3 DNA reads TGTGCCAGCAGTTACGGCAGAGGAAACACCATATATTTT.

By share of the sample, this clone is medium-sized. The chain has TRBV5-1 and TRBJ2-3; perhaps TRBD1 as D (5 bases). Germline V gene lookup returns CDR1 SGHRS and CDR2 YFSETQ. The length of the CDR3 is 14 residues. The V and J ends lost 0 bases and 5 bases respectively, with 10 bases between them. The CDR3 region has the DNA TGCGCCAGCAGCTTGGAGCGACAGTTAGATACGCAGTATTTT. Residues: CASSLERQLDTQYF.

The chain carries TRBV19 and TRBJ1-6; unclear D gene. The CDR3 sequence is 16 residues long. The V end was cut by 7 bases, the J end by 0 bases, with 13 bases between. Germline loops: CDR1 LNHDA, CDR2 SQIVND (reference sequence). CDR3 loop: CASKNRLDSYNSPLHF. In DNA form, the CDR3 reads TGTGCCAGTAAGAATAGACTGGACTCCTATAATTCACCCCTCCACTTT.

CDR3 amino acids: CASSLLGLGGTIEQYF. The CDR3 DNA follows: TGTGCCAGCAGCCTCCTAGGACTAGGGGGTACGATAGAGCAGTACTTC. V and J are TRBV5-6 and TRBJ2-7; possible D gene TRBD2, 7 bases. Per germline, CDR1 SGHDT and CDR2 YYEEEE. Trimming took 4 bases from V and 7 from J, leaving 24 bases between them. The CDR3 length is 16 residues.

This clone appeared a few times. The chain links TRBV6-5 to TRBJ2-2; D gene uncertain. This CDR3 has 14 amino acids. The ends were cut back, 4 bases at V and 6 bases at J, with 12 bases in the middle. The germline CDR1 and CDR2 sequences are MNHEY and SVGAGI. CDR3 protein: CASSSLLSSGELFF. In DNA, the CDR3 is TGTGCCAGCAGTTCGCTACTAAGCTCCGGGGAGCTGTTTTTT.

This chain links TRBV6-5 with TRBJ1-4, with D possibly being TRBD1 (5 bases). CDR1 is MNHEY, CDR2 SVGAGI, per germline. The CDR3 loop spans 14 amino acids. The V and J ends lost 6 bases and 5 bases respectively, with 13 bases between them. The CDR3 DNA sequence: TGTGCCAGCAGCCCACTGGGGCAAAATGAAAAACTGTTTTTT. Amino acid sequence: CASSPLGQNEKLFF.

The V gene is TRBV7-6, the J gene TRBJ2-1; 8 positions match TRBD2. CDR3 length: 17 residues. Per germline, CDR1 SGHVS and CDR2 FNYEAQ. Trimming cost V 4 bases and J 2 bases; bases outside gene matches: 10. The DNA for the CDR3 is TGTGCCAGCAGCTCACAGCTTCCTAGCGGGCCCTACAATGAGCAGTTCTTC. Protein product: CASSSQLPSGPYNEQFF.

The chain recombines TRBV28 with TRBJ1-1, with TRBD1 matching over 10 bases. The CDR3 consists of 17 residues. Germline trimming cut 5 bases from V and 4 bases from J; bases unmatched to any gene: 13. In germline, CDR1 is MDHEN, CDR2 SYDVKM. The CDR3 spells CASSTRDTRTGGTEAFF. CDR3 nucleotide sequence: TGTGCCAGCAGTACACGGGACACTAGGACAGGGGGCACTGAAGCTTTCTTT.

This clone was observed once. The rearrangement links TRBV15 to TRBJ2-7; 7 bases agree with TRBD1. This CDR3 contains 17 residues. Per the germline V gene, CDR1 is LNHNV and CDR2 is YYDKDF (reference sequence). The V segment lost 2 bases and the J segment 0 bases; nucleotides outside the gene matches: 10. The CDR3 loop is CATSRRGQFKSSYEQYF. The CDR3 DNA reads TGTGCCACCAGCAGAAGGGGACAGTTCAAGAGCTCCTACGAGCAGTACTTC.

As concerns this clone: The junction does not match germline at one end; this may be a read error. The CDR3 spells CASSLSPGQATYEQYF. The DNA for the CDR3 is TGTGCCAGCAGTCTATCTCCGGGACAGGCCACCTACGAGCAGTACTTC. The chain uses TRBV27 and TRBJ2-7, with 8 bases that match TRBD1. Germline CDR1 reads MNHEY; CDR2 reads SMNVEV (reference sequence). The CDR3 has 16 amino acids.

Only a few counts were recorded for this clone. This chain connects TRBV9 to TRBJ1-3, with D perhaps matching TRBD1 (5 bases). The CDR3 sequence is 14 residues long. Germline CDR1 reads SGDLS; CDR2 reads YYNGEE. V lost 2 bases and J 3 bases, leaving 9 bases between the germline ends. The CDR3 loop reads CASSVTANGNTIYF. The CDR3 DNA reads as TGTGCCAGCAGCGTGACAGCGAATGGAAACACCATATATTTT.